This T cell receptor (beta chain) was captured by sequencing in a study of T cell responses to AZD1222 COVID-19 vaccine. Study-level background: Pooled in the analysis were second doses at about 4 or about 12 weeks.

Whole-study findings and limits: Possibly, clonal diversity was underestimated; donors were largely white British and included more females. Seropositive AZD1222 recipients at baseline numbered only five or six. The span of vaccine-associated CD4 TCRs extended across spike, with dominance at 160-218 and 743-854.

Only in-frame clones appear in the TCRdb table, and some are missing; sequencing was by immunoSEQ multiplex PCR. Among approximately 110,000 clones listed, about 85% were seen once. J lost 5 bases, V lost 6 bases, and 6 bases had no gene match. In germline, CDR1 is MNHEY, CDR2 SVGAGI. The CDR3 is 14 residues long. As regards this clone: The antigen is undetermined.

The source of this sequence is an adult in good health. The sample here was peripheral blood, taken on day 0 of AZD1222 vaccination. The genes are TRBV6-5 and TRBJ1-1, with 10 bases matching TRBD1. The CDR3 spells CASSPRTGGTEAFF. The CDR3 DNA reads TGTGCCAGCAGCCCCCGGACAGGGGGTACTGAAGCTTTCTTT.